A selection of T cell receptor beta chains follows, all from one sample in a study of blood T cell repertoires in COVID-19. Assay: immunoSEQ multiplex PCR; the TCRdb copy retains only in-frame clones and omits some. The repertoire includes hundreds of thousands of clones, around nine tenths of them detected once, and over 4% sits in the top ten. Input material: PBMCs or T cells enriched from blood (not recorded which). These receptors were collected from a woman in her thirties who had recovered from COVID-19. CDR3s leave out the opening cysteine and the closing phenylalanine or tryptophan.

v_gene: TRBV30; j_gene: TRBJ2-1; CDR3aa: AWRAGTSGRASYNEQF
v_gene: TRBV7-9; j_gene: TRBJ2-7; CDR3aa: ASSELRDREAEQY
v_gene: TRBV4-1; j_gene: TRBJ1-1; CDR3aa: ASSRYTPQDMNTEAF
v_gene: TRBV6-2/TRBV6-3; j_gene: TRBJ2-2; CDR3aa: ASSPGTSGRAPGELF
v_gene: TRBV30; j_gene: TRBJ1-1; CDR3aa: AWRGKTGNTEAF
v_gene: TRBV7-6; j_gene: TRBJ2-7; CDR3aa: ASSLDMFRQGTNEQY
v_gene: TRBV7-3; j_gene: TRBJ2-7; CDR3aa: ASSLSGSLVHEQY
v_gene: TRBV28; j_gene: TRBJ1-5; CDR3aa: ASTPPNQPQH
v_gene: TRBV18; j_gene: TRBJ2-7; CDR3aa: ASSPQVQGPDEQY
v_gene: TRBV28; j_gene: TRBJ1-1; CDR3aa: ASSLGAGHTEAF
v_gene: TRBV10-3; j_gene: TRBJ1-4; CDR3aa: AISSQGDPNEKLF
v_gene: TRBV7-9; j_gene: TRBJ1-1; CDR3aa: ASSLEQGSLEAF
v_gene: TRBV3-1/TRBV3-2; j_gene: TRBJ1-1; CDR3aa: ASSRQGAEAF
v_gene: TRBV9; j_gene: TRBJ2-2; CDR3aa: ASSARGEAGELF
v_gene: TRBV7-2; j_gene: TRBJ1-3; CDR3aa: ASSSGVGSGNTIY
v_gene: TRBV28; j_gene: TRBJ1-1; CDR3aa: ASSITTWTVTNTEAF
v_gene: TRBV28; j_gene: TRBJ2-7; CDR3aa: ASRGGVSYEQY
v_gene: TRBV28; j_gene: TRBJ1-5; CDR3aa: ASSLRSSYSNQPQH
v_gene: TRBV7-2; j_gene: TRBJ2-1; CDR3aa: ASSAPTSTGEQF
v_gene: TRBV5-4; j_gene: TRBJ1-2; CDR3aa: ASSLWAGQLVDSYT
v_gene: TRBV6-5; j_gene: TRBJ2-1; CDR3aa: ASNRLAGYNEQF
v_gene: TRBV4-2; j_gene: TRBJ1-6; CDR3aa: ASSQDGDRGHSPLH
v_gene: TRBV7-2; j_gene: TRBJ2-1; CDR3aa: ASSPTGYNEQF
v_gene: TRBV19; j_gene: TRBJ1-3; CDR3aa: ASSSTSASGNTIY
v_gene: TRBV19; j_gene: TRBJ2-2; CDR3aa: ASSEQGATGELF
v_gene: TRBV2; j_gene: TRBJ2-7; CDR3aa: ASSVGGLGYEQY
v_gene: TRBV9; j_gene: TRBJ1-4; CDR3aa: ASSPSVATNEKLF
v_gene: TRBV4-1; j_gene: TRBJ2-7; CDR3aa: ASSQETSGRAYEQY
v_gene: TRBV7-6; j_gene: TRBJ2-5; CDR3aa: ASSYGQGASGETQY
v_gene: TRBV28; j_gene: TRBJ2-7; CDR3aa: ASSSRWPSGSGTSYEQY
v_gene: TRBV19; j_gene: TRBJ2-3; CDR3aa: ASSISGTGIFG
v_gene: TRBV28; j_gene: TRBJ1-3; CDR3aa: ASSLVRVSGNTIY
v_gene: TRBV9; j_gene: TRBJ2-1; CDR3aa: ASSPKLAGEYNEQF
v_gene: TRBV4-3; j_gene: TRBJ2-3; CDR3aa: ASSTGQGASADTQY
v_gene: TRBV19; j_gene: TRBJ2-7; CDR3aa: ASSTTSGTTYEQY